This T cell receptor beta chain was retrieved from a study of blood T cell repertoires in COVID-19. Study-wide context: The United States, Italy and Spain supplied acute and convalescent COVID-19 samples.

Under the authors' procedure: How many nucleated cells were present was estimated from reference gene primer amplification. TCRdb keeps only in-frame clones here, not all; method: immunoSEQ multiplex PCR. For V, J and clone size, that table is used; D and trimming come from the DNA. The sample yields 100,000 to 150,000 clones, 88% seen once. V was clipped by 6 bases and J by 2 bases; unmatched bases: 9. Germline V gene sequence: CDR1 MNHEY, CDR2 SVGAGI. This CDR3 is built from 15 residues. This clone was counted once. Source material: peripheral blood. The TCR comes from a man aged 45-60 years with acute or convalescent COVID-19. The chain links TRBV6-5 to TRBJ1-2; 7 nucleotides align to TRBD1. CDR3: CASRLTGQSNYGYTF. The CDR3 DNA sequence: TGTGCCAGCAGGCTTACGGGACAGTCAAACTATGGCTACACCTTC.